A selection of T cell receptor beta chains follows, all from one sample in a study of cytomegalovirus exposure and HLA in healthy donors. The table came from immunoSEQ multiplex PCR; TCRdb's copy has only in-frame clones and leaves some out. This table holds about 120,000 clones, around 88% found once. Sequencing input: PBMCs. The source is a man between 18 and 35 years old in good health and CMV-seronegative. The CDR3 runs from the conserved cysteine through the conserved F or W. D genes are given only for firm matches. The size field is filled for only some rows; it gives once, few, many or a size class.

TRBV28	NA	TRBD2	TRBJ2-3	CASKASGDTQYF	TGTGCCAGCAAGGCTAGCGGGGATACGCAGTATTTT
TRBV5-5	once	NA	TRBJ2-1	CASSLGAPNEQFF	TGTGCCAGCAGCCTGGGGGCGCCGAATGAGCAGTTCTTC
TRBV5-1	NA	TRBD2	TRBJ2-1	CASSLVVAGGYEQFF	TGCGCCAGCAGCTTGGTGGTCGCGGGAGGGTATGAGCAGTTCTTC
TRBV13	NA	NA	TRBJ1-2	CASSLGLGDYGYTF	TGTGCCAGCAGCTTAGGATTGGGAGATTATGGCTACACCTTC
TRBV4-3	NA	TRBD2	TRBJ2-1	CASSLRLAGGNYNEQFF	TGCGCCAGCAGCCTAAGACTAGCGGGGGGAAACTACAATGAGCAGTTCTTC
TRBV5-4	NA	TRBD2	TRBJ2-1	CASSELAAINEQFF	TGTGCCAGCAGCGAACTAGCGGCCATAAATGAGCAGTTCTTC
TRBV27	NA	NA	TRBJ2-1	CASSLYQGSLKEFF	TGTGCCAGCAGTTTATATCAGGGATCTTTAAAGGAGTTCTTC
TRBV5-4	NA	NA	TRBJ2-7	CASSLEVGGLREQYF	TGTGCCAGCAGCTTGGAGGTAGGGGGATTACGAGAGCAGTACTTC
TRBV5-1	NA	NA	TRBJ2-3	CASSSNPTTTQYF	TGCGCCAGCAGCTCTAACCCTACCACTACGCAGTATTTT
TRBV7-2	NA	NA	TRBJ1-5	CASSPNNQPQHF	TGTGCCAGCAGCCCCAACAATCAGCCCCAGCATTTT
TRBV6-5	NA	NA	TRBJ1-2	CASSYTGGGYTF	TGTGCCAGCAGTTACACCGGTGGTGGCTACACCTTC
TRBV5-1	NA	NA	TRBJ2-2	CASSFTGNTGELFF	TGCGCCAGCAGCTTCACAGGGAACACCGGGGAGCTGTTTTTT
TRBV19	NA	TRBD2	TRBJ2-7	CASSIGGVAGSPYEQYF	TGTGCCAGTAGTATTGGGGGCGTAGCGGGATCACCCTACGAGCAGTACTTC
TRBV5-4	once	TRBD2	TRBJ2-2	CASRPGGNSVTGELFF	TGTGCCAGCAGACCCGGGGGGAATTCCGTCACCGGGGAGCTGTTTTTT
TRBV5-5	NA	TRBD1	TRBJ1-2	CASSSPGQGAPGYTF	TGTGCCAGCAGCTCACCGGGACAGGGGGCGCCTGGCTACACCTTC
TRBV10-3	once	TRBD2	TRBJ2-1	CAISLTSGIYEQFF	TGTGCCATCAGCCTGACTAGCGGGATCTATGAGCAGTTCTTC
TRBV12-2	NA	NA	TRBJ1-2	CASRWRIQGSYGYTF	TGTGCAAGTCGCTGGCGGATACAGGGGTCCTATGGCTACACCTTC
TRBV15	NA	NA	TRBJ1-4	CATSRGDTTNEKLFF	TGTGCCACCAGCAGAGGCGATACAACTAATGAAAAACTGTTTTTT
TRBV5-1	NA	TRBD1	TRBJ1-1	CASSLSAGGTEAFF	TGCGCCAGCAGCTTGTCCGCAGGGGGAACTGAAGCTTTCTTT
TRBV5-1	once	TRBD1	TRBJ1-5	CASSRGTGDNQPQHF	TGCGCCAGCAGCCGCGGGACAGGGGATAATCAGCCCCAGCATTTT
TRBV27	NA	TRBD1	TRBJ1-4	CASATGTGDEKLFF	TGTGCCAGCGCCACCGGGACAGGGGATGAAAAACTGTTTTTT
TRBV2	NA	NA	TRBJ1-1	CASRAESAPNTEAFF	TGTGCCAGCCGCGCGGAGAGCGCGCCGAACACTGAAGCTTTCTTT
TRBV5-1	NA	TRBD1	TRBJ1-2	CASSVGTGESYGYTF	TGCGCCAGCAGCGTGGGGACAGGGGAAAGCTATGGCTACACCTTC
TRBV15	NA	NA	TRBJ1-2	CATSREEGDGYTF	TGTGCCACCAGCAGAGAAGAAGGGGATGGCTACACCTTC
TRBV9	NA	NA	TRBJ1-5	CASSSGDVSNQPQHF	TGTGCCAGCAGCTCGGGGGACGTGAGCAATCAGCCCCAGCATTTT
TRBV28	NA	NA	TRBJ1-2	CASSLSGRPNYGYTF	TGTGCCAGCAGTTTAAGCGGCAGGCCGAACTATGGCTACACCTTC
TRBV19	NA	TRBD1	TRBJ2-7	CASSNTGQNYEQYF	TGTGCCAGTAGTAACACGGGACAGAACTACGAGCAGTACTTC